Listed below are T cell receptor beta chains from one sample, sequenced in a study of shared clonotypes between healthy human individuals. Produced via immunoSEQ multiplex PCR; TCRdb's table is partial and in-frame only. The table has about 1 million clones, around 75% seen once. Sequenced sample: memory CD4+ T cells sorted from blood. The source is a man aged 18 to 30 in good health. CDR3s include the opening cysteine and the closing phenylalanine or tryptophan. The D gene is left open where the match is weak. A row's size may be missing; if present it is once, few, many or a size class.

D,size,length,V,J,DNA,CDR3
TRBD2,NA,12,TRBV30,TRBJ2-7,TGTGCCTGGAGTTTCGGGAGGGGCGAGCAGTACTTC,CAWSFGRGEQYF
TRBD1,NA,14,TRBV5-1,TRBJ1-1,TGCGCCACCTCCCTAGGGACAGTGAACACTGAAGCTTTCTTT,CATSLGTVNTEAFF
TRBD2,NA,17,TRBV15,TRBJ2-1,TGTGCCACCAGCAGAGTTGTAAAGAGCGGGGAGGAAGGTGAGCAGTTCTTC,CATSRVVKSGEEGEQFF
NA,few,14,TRBV6-1,TRBJ1-4,TGTGCCAGCAGTGAAAGGAGGGGGGGTGAAAAACTGTTTTTT,CASSERRGGEKLFF
NA,NA,16,TRBV2,TRBJ2-5,TGTGCCATTTCATTGAGGGACCCGGGACGGAAAGAGACCCAGTACTTC,CAISLRDPGRKETQYF
TRBD2,few,17,TRBV7-2,TRBJ2-1,TGTGCCAGCAGCATTCAGACTAGCGGGGCCTCAGGGAATGAGCAGTTCTTC,CASSIQTSGASGNEQFF
NA,NA,14,TRBV6-6,TRBJ1-2,TGTGCCAGCAGTTCCTACGCCAGGGAGGGTGGCTACACCTTC,CASSSYAREGGYTF
NA,NA,15,TRBV18,TRBJ2-7,TGTGCCAGCTCACCACCGGTCGTAGAGTCCTACGAGCAGTACTTC,CASSPPVVESYEQYF
NA,NA,14,TRBV5-1,TRBJ1-5,TGCGCCAGCAGCTTGTCAGGGCTAGATCAGCCCCAGCATTTT,CASSLSGLDQPQHF
NA,NA,12,TRBV29-1,TRBJ2-7,TGCAGCGTTGGTGCGGTAGACTACGAGCAGTACTTC,CSVGAVDYEQYF
NA,NA,18,TRBV19,TRBJ2-5,TGTGCCAGTAGTATAGATCCGCCCCTATCGGGAGCCCGAGAGACCCAGTACTTC,CASSIDPPLSGARETQYF
TRBD1,once,14,TRBV19,TRBJ1-3,TGTGCCAGTAGTTTGGACAGGGCTGGAAACACCATATATTTT,CASSLDRAGNTIYF
TRBD1,few,16,TRBV18,TRBJ1-1,TGTGCCAGCTCACCAAGAGGACAGGCTGGGGACACTGAAGCTTTCTTT,CASSPRGQAGDTEAFF
NA,few,15,TRBV27,TRBJ2-4,TGTGCCAGCAGTCAAACGGGAATAGCCAAAAACATTCAGTACTTC,CASSQTGIAKNIQYF
NA,NA,15,TRBV18,TRBJ1-2,TGTGCCAGCTCGGGGAGTTACCTTTCTAACTATGGCTACACCTTC,CASSGSYLSNYGYTF
TRBD1,NA,14,TRBV19,TRBJ1-1,TGTGCCAGTAGTGGGGGACAGGGGGCCACTGAAGCTTTCTTT,CASSGGQGATEAFF
TRBD1,NA,16,TRBV4-1,TRBJ2-7,TGCGCCAGCAGCCAATGGGACAGGGCGGAGTATAGCGAGCAGTACTTC,CASSQWDRAEYSEQYF
NA,NA,14,TRBV7-9,TRBJ1-3,TGTGCCAGCAGCTTAGGCAGTTCTGGAAACACCATATATTTT,CASSLGSSGNTIYF
NA,NA,15,TRBV10-3,TRBJ1-6,TGTGCCATCAGTGAGGGGGGGACTGCAAATTCACCCCTCCACTTT,CAISEGGTANSPLHF
TRBD1,NA,15,TRBV28,TRBJ1-5,TGTGCCAGCAGTTTAAGGAGACAGGGCGGTCAGCCCCAGCATTTT,CASSLRRQGGQPQHF
NA,NA,18,TRBV5-1,TRBJ2-6,TGCGCCAGCAGCTTGGGAGACAGCCTTCTCTCTGGGGCCAACGTCCTGACTTTC,CASSLGDSLLSGANVLTF
TRBD2,NA,17,TRBV7-9,TRBJ2-2,TGTGCCAGCAGCTCGCCGGCGGGAGGGAGTAACACCGGGGAGCTGTTTTTT,CASSSPAGGSNTGELFF